Presented here are 27 T cell receptor beta chains from one specimen sequenced in a study of T-cell reconstitution after alpha-beta-depleted transplantation in children. Preparation of the TCRbeta library involved a method that used unique molecular identifiers. TCRdb independently ran MiXCR on the PCR reads; one entry per CDR3 protein. This sample yields roughly 150,000 distinct CDR3 sequences, of which 8.5% to 14% are seen a single time; under 15% belongs to the top ten. Sequenced material: PBMCs, taken before TCRalphabeta/CD19-depleted stem cell transplant. The receptors were sampled from a boy younger than 10 with acute myeloid leukemia, due to receive a stem cell transplant.

This clonotype was found many times. This chain uses TRBV7-2 with TRBJ1-1, with TRBD1 matching 10 bases. The CDR3 loop spans 16 amino acids. Germline lookup yields CDR1 SGHTA and CDR2 FQGNSA. V lost 3 bases and J lost 4; bases outside the gene matches: 8. The CDR3 loop is CASSFPRDRGSTEAFF. DNA of the CDR3: TGTGCCAGCAGCTTCCCACGGGACAGGGGCAGCACTGAAGCTTTCTTT.

This clonotype was seen many times. The chain links TRBV20-1 to TRBJ2-7, with D maybe TRBD1 (6 bases). The CDR3 has 14 amino acids. Germline V gene lookup returns CDR1 DFQATT and CDR2 SNEGSKA (reference sequence). V was pared by 3 bases and J by 3 bases, with 15 bases between. CDR3 nucleotide sequence: TGCAGTGCTAGCGTCCGGCAGGGGAACTACGAGCAGTACTTC. Residues: CSASVRQGNYEQYF.

This clonotype was recorded many times. The CDR3 nucleotides read TGTGCCAGCAGCCAAGGGGAGCGGGGTCCCTTCAATGAGCAGTTCTTC. Translating gives CASSQGERGPFNEQFF. This chain connects TRBV3-1 to TRBJ2-1; 7 bases map to TRBD2. The CDR3 totals 16 residues. Germline CDR1 reads LGHDT; CDR2 reads YNNKEL (reference sequence). V dropped 1 base and J dropped 6; count of bases not matched to a gene: 9.

On this clonotype: A much larger clone is a single base away; this may be a read error. The CDR3 ends on some other residue instead of the conserved phenylalanine or tryptophan, so this is likely a read error. The chain is built from TRBV12-3 or TRBV12-4 and TRBJ1-1, with 12 bases fitting TRBD1. The CDR3 spans 15 residues. The trim removed 5 bases at V and 11 bases at J, leaving 12 bases unmatched. CDR3 loop: CASSTPGQGARGAFY. DNA of the CDR3: TGTGCCAGCAGTACTCCGGGACAGGGGGCGCGAGGTGCTTTCTAT.

This clonotype was seen at least ten times. The chain carries TRBV20-1 and TRBJ2-1; unclear D gene. The ends were cut back, 6 bases at V and 0 bases at J, with 9 bases in the middle. The CDR3 sequence is 13 residues long. Germline V lookup: CDR1 DFQATT, CDR2 SNEGSKA (reference sequence). For the CDR3, the DNA is TGCAGTGCCCAGTTTAGCTCCTACAATGAGCAGTTCTTC. Translating it yields CSAQFSSYNEQFF.

In this sample, this clonotype turned up many times. The rearrangement joins TRBV5-1 to TRBJ2-1; the match to TRBD2 covers 12 bases. Germline V gene sequence: CDR1 SGHRS, CDR2 YFSETQ. Trimming removed 4 bases from V and 0 bases from J; junction bases left unmatched: 2. The CDR3 has 16 residues. This CDR3 is CASSLTSGGSYNEQFF. The CDR3 DNA sequence: TGCGCCAGCAGCCTGACTAGCGGGGGCTCCTACAATGAGCAGTTCTTC.

In this sample, this clonotype turned up many times. The chain employs TRBV20-1 and TRBJ2-2; D call uncertain. The CDR3 sequence is 14 residues long. V was pared by 3 bases and J by 6 bases, with 14 bases between. The germline CDR1 and CDR2 sequences are DFQATT and SNEGSKA (reference sequence). CDR3 nucleotides: TGCAGTGCTAGGGGCGAAAACCAGGCCGGGGAGCTGTTTTTT. As protein: CSARGENQAGELFF.

By share of the sample, this clonotype is medium-sized (0.01 to 0.1%). V is TRBV6-6 and J is TRBJ1-5; D gene ambiguous. This CDR3 contains 12 residues. The V gene lost 4 bases and the J gene lost 4 bases, with 5 bases spanning the gap. Germline-derived CDR1 and CDR2 are MNHNY and SVGAGI (reference sequence). CDR3 amino acids: CASSSWNQPQHF. The CDR3 DNA reads as TGTGCCAGCAGTTCTTGGAATCAGCCCCAGCATTTT.

In this sample, this clonotype turned up a few times. The chain combines TRBV4-2 with TRBJ2-7; D not certain. V lost 4 bases to trimming and J lost 0 bases, with 7 bases between them. Per the germline V gene, CDR1 is LGHNA and CDR2 is YNFKEQ. The CDR3 extends over 13 amino acids. The chain's CDR3 is CASSPWSSYEQYV. The CDR3 DNA follows: TGTGCCAGCAGCCCCTGGAGCTCCTACGAGCAGTACGTC.

This clonotype was observed at least ten times. V gene TRBV25-1 combines with J gene TRBJ2-5; D perhaps matches TRBD1 (6 bases). CDR3 length: 14 residues. In germline, CDR1 is MGHDK, CDR2 SYGVNS. The V and J ends lost 6 bases and 4 bases respectively, with 15 bases between them. The CDR3 is CASSEPGDGETQYF. The CDR3 DNA sequence: TGTGCCAGCAGCGAGCCAGGGGACGGAGAGACCCAGTACTTC.

This clonotype was detected ten times or more. The V call is TRBV19, the J call TRBJ1-1; the D is unclear. Germline CDR1 is LNHDA and CDR2 is SQIVND (reference sequence). The germline V and J ends were trimmed by 6 bases and 5 bases, with 13 bases remaining between them. CDR3 length: 13 amino acids. The CDR3: CASRRDAETEAFF. As DNA, the CDR3 is TGTGCCAGTAGGAGGGATGCGGAGACTGAAGCTTTCTTT.

This clonotype was counted at least ten times. This sequence joins TRBV29-1 and TRBJ2-1, with 7 bases that match TRBD2. V gave up 6 bases and J gave up 9 bases; unmatched junction bases: 17. Germline CDR1 is SQVTM and CDR2 is ANQGSEA. The CDR3 runs to 15 residues. The CDR3 reads CSVPITSEMGSEQFF. The CDR3 DNA is TGCAGCGTCCCTATCACTAGCGAAATGGGTAGTGAGCAGTTCTTC.

This clonotype has more than one count but fewer than ten. This chain uses TRBV14 with TRBJ2-1, with a possible D match to TRBD2 (5 bases). Germline V lookup: CDR1 SGHDN, CDR2 FVKESK. V was cut by 5 bases and J by 8 bases, with 13 bases left in between. The CDR3 is made up of 13 amino acids. The CDR3, as DNA: TGTGCCAGCAGCACGGTGGGAGTCCATGAGCAGTTCTTC. It encodes CASSTVGVHEQFF.

This chain links TRBV20-1 with TRBJ1-2; D is ambiguous. V lost 0 bases and J 12 bases, leaving 23 bases between the germline ends. Per the germline V gene, CDR1 is DFQATT and CDR2 is SNEGSKA (reference sequence). This CDR3 comprises 15 residues. CDR3 sequence (DNA): TGCAGTGCTAGAGAGGTTCCCGCAGTAGAAGACCTTGACACCTTC. Translated, it gives CSAREVPAVEDLDTF.

This clonotype appeared many times. V gene TRBV10-2 combines with J gene TRBJ2-2; 7 bases map to TRBD2. This CDR3 is 11 amino acids long. Trimming cost V 8 bases and J 7 bases; bases outside gene matches: 1. Germline V gives CDR1 WSHSY, CDR2 SAAADI. In DNA form, the CDR3 reads TGCGCCAGCGGGAGGGGCGGGGAGCTGTTTTTT. This encodes CASGRGGELFF.

This clonotype was observed many times. V and J are TRBV3-1 and TRBJ1-2, with D possibly being TRBD1 (5 bases). CDR3 length equals 13 residues. V was cut by 1 base and J by 8 bases, with 11 bases left in between. Germline CDR1 is LGHDT and CDR2 is YNNKEL (reference sequence). CDR3 sequence (DNA): TGTGCCAGCAGCCAAGTTGACAGCGACGGCTACACCTTC. This gives the protein CASSQVDSDGYTF.

In its sample, this clonotype was seen many times. This chain connects TRBV6-1 to TRBJ2-7, with TRBD2 identical over 13 bases. The CDR3 spans 14 residues. The V and J ends lost 10 bases and 0 bases, in that order; junction bases with no gene match: 3. Germline V gene data show CDR1 as MNHNS and CDR2 as SASEGT. The CDR3, as DNA: TGTGCCATTGGACTAGCGGGGGCCTCCTACGAGCAGTACTTC. Residues: CAIGLAGASYEQYF.

This clonotype was picked up many times. V gene TRBV3-1 combines with J gene TRBJ2-7; D may be TRBD1 (5 bases). The germline gives CDR1 LGHDT, CDR2 YNNKEL (reference sequence). Trimming cost V 3 bases and J 1 base, with 10 bases left between them. This CDR3 is built from 14 residues. In DNA, the CDR3 is TGTGCCAGCAGCCACAACGACAGATCCTACGAGCAGTACTTC. This gives the protein CASSHNDRSYEQYF.

This clonotype was counted at least ten times. The J gene is TRBJ1-1, the V gene TRBV6-5; TRBD1 matches at 7 bases. Trimming removed 5 bases from V and 8 bases from J; junction bases left unmatched: 5. The CDR3 length is 12 residues. The germline CDR1 and CDR2 sequences are MNHEY and SVGAGI. The CDR3 loop is CASSNRGGEAFF. The CDR3 bases are TGTGCCAGCAGTAACAGGGGCGGAGAAGCTTTCTTT.

This clonotype was observed many times. This chain connects TRBV5-1 to TRBJ2-7; D not resolved. The CDR3 totals 13 residues. V lost 2 bases and J lost 6, with 12 bases in between. The V gene's germline CDR1 is SGHRS and CDR2 YFSETQ. The CDR3 DNA reads TGCGCCAGCAGCTTTAAGGGTTCAGTCGAGCAGTACTTC. It is translated as CASSFKGSVEQYF.

This clonotype was recorded at least ten times. The chain is built from TRBV2 and TRBJ1-1; the D is unclear. Per the germline V gene, CDR1 is SNHLY and CDR2 is FYNNEI. CDR3 length equals 14 residues. With 5 bases removed from V and 5 bases from J, the gap between germline ends came to 15 bases. The CDR3 DNA sequence: TGTGCCAGCAGTTTCCCCGGGGAAGGGACTGAAGCTTTCTTT. It yields the protein CASSFPGEGTEAFF. The full variable domain, its missing parts supplied by reference TRBV2 and TRBJ1-1, is EPEVTQTPSHQVTQMGQEVILRCVPISNHLYFYWYRQILGQKVEFLVSFYNNEISEKSEIFDDQFSVERPDGSNFTLKIRSTKLEDSAMYFCASSFPGEGTEAFFGQGTRLTVV.

A word on this clonotype: One end of the junction is discordant with germline, which a read error may explain. This chain links TRBV18 with TRBJ2-1; weak D call: TRBD1 (5 bases). The CDR3 totals 14 residues. The V gene's germline CDR1 is KGHSH and CDR2 LQKENI. CDR3 protein: CASSPGQGSSEQLF. In DNA form, the CDR3 reads TGTGCCAGCTCACCGGGCCAGGGTAGTAGTGAGCAGCTCTTC.

Notes on this clonotype: A much larger clone differs from this one at a single base, so this may be a read error. The chain carries TRBV9 and TRBJ2-7, with D perhaps matching TRBD1 (7 bases). Germline V gene sequence: CDR1 SGDLS, CDR2 YYNGEE. The CDR3 covers 12 residues. Deletions cut 3 bases from V and 9 bases from J, with 13 bases between. This chain's CDR3 is CASSAQGGGQYF. CDR3 nucleotide sequence: TGTGCCAGCAGCGCTCAGGGGGGAGGGCAGTACTTC.

As concerns this clonotype: A read error may produce the germline difference seen at one junction end. This chain uses TRBV3-1 with TRBJ2-1; unclear D gene. Per the germline V gene, CDR1 is LGHDT and CDR2 is YNNKEL (reference sequence). The CDR3 runs to 14 residues. CDR3 sequence: CASSQPEQNNEQFF. The CDR3 DNA follows: TGCGCCAGCAGCCAACCGGAGCAGAACAATGAGCAGTTCTTC.

At least ten counts were recorded for this clonotype. The chain couples TRBV5-1 to TRBJ1-1; possibly TRBD1 for D (6 bases). Trimming left V 5 bases short and J 8 bases short, with 10 bases between. Looked up from germline, CDR1 is SGHRS and CDR2 is YFSETQ. CDR3 size: 11 residues. The chain's CDR3 is CASRLDREAFF. CDR3 nucleotide sequence: TGCGCCAGCAGACTGGACAGAGAAGCTTTCTTT.

Comments on this clonotype: A much larger clonotype is one base distant, so this may be a read error. The J gene is TRBJ1-2, the V gene TRBV20-1; 7 bases agree with TRBD1. Germline-derived CDR1 and CDR2 are DFQATT and SNEGSKA (reference sequence). This CDR3 is 13 amino acids long. CDR3 DNA: TGCAGTGCTTCATCGACAGGGTTCTATGGCGACACCTTC. It yields the protein CSASSTGFYGDTF.

This clonotype was observed once. V is TRBV5-1 and J is TRBJ1-1; weak D call: TRBD1 (6 bases). The CDR3 is 17 residues long. Germline CDR1 is SGHRS and CDR2 is YFSETQ. Deletions cut 0 bases from V and 3 bases from J, with 18 bases between. CDR3 region: CASSLGHYGGADTEAFF. Written as DNA, the CDR3 is TGCGCCAGCAGCTTGGGCCATTATGGGGGGGCGGACACTGAAGCTTTCTTT.